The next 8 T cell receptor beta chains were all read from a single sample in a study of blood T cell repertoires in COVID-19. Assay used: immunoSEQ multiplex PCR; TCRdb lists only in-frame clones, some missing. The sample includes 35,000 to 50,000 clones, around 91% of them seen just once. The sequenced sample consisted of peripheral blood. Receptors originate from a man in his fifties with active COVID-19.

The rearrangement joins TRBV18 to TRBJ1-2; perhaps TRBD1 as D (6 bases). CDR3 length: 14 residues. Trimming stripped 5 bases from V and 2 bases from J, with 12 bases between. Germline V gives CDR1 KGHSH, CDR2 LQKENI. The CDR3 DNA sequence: TGTGCCAGCTCAGCATCTGGACAGAACTATGGCTACACCTTC. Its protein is CASSASGQNYGYTF.

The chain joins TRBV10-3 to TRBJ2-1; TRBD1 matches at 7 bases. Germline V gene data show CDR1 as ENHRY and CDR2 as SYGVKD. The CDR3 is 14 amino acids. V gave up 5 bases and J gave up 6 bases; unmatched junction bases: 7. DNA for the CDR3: TGTGCCATCAGTACAGGGGATTTTCGCAATGAGCAGTTCTTC. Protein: CAISTGDFRNEQFF.

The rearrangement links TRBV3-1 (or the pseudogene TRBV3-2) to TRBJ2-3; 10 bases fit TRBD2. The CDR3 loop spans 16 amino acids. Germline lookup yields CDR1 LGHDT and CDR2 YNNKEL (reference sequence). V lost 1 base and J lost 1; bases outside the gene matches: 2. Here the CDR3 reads CASSQASGGRTDTQYF. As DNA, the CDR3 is TGTGCCAGCAGCCAAGCTAGCGGGGGCCGCACAGATACGCAGTATTTT.

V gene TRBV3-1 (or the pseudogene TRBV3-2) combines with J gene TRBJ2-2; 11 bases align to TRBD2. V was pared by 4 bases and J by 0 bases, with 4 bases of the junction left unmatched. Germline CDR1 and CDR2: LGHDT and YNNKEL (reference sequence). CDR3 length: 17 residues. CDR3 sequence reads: CASSLLAGAPNTGELFF. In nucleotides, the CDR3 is TGTGCCAGCAGCCTACTAGCGGGGGCGCCGAACACCGGGGAGCTGTTTTTT.

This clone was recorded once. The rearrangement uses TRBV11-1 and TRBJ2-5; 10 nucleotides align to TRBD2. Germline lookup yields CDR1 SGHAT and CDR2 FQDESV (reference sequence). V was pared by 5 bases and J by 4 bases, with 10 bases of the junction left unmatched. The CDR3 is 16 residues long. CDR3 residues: CASSQQAGGPAETQYF. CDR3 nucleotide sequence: TGTGCCAGCAGCCAGCAAGCGGGGGGGCCCGCAGAGACCCAGTACTTC.

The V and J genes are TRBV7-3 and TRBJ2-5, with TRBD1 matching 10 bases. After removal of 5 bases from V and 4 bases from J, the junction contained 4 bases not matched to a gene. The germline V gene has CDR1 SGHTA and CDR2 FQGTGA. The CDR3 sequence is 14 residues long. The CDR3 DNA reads TGTGCCAGCAGCCTGGGGACAGGGGCAGAGACCCAGTACTTC. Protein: CASSLGTGAETQYF.

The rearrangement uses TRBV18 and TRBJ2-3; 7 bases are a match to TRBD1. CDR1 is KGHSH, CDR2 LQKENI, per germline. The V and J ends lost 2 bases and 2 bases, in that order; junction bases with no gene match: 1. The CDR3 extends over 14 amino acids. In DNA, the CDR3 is TGTGCCAGCTCACCAGGGACAGTCACAGATACGCAGTATTTT. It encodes CASSPGTVTDTQYF. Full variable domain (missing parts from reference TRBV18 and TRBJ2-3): NAGVMQNPRHLVRRRGQEARLRCSPMKGHSHVYWYRQLPEEGLKFMVYLQKENIIDESGMPKERFSAEFPKEGPSILRIQQVVRGDSAAYFCASSPGTVTDTQYFGPGTRLTVL.

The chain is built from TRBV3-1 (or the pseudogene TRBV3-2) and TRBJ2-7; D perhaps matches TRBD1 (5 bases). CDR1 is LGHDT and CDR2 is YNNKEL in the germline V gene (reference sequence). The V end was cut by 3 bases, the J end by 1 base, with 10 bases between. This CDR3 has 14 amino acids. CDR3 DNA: TGTGCCAGCAGCCAGGGCAGGGTGTCCTACGAGCAGTACTTC. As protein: CASSQGRVSYEQYF.